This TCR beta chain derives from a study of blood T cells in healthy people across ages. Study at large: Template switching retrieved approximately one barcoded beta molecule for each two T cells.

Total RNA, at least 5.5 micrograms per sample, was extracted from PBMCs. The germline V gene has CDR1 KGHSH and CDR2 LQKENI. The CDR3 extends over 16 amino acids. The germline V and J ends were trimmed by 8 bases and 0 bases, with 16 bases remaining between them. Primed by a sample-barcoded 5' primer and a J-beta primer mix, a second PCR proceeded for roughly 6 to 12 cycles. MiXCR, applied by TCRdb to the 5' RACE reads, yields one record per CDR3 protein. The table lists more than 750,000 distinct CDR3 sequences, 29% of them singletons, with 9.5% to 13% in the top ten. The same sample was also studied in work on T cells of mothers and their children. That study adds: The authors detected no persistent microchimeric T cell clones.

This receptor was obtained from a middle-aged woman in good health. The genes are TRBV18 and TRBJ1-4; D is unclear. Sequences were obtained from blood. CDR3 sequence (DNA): TGTGCCAGCAAGACGGAAGAAATAGCAACTAATGAAAAACTGTTTTTT. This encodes CASKTEEIATNEKLFF.